The present T cell receptor beta chain was sequenced within a study of blood T cells in healthy people across ages. With 10 bases clipped from V and 3 bases from J, the junction kept 11 bases outside the gene matches. Germline V gene data show CDR1 as SGHVS and CDR2 as FQNEAQ. The CDR3 length is 16 residues. This clonotype was observed a few times. Together with a sample-barcoded 5' primer, a J-beta primer mix was included in a second PCR lasting about 7 to 11 cycles. TCRdb re-called the 5' RACE reads with MiXCR, one entry per CDR3 protein. Of around 1.5 million distinct CDR3 sequences detected, roughly 32% appear once; the ten largest clones hold around 11%.

The rearrangement joins TRBV7-8 to TRBJ2-1, with 11 bases aligning to TRBD2. The TCR originated in a woman aged 25-40 years in good health. The source material was blood. The CDR3 DNA reads TGTGCCACCACCGGGACTAGCGGCGTTATCTACAATGAGCAGTTCTTC. It yields the protein CATTGTSGVIYNEQFF.